What follows are 15 T cell receptor beta chains derived from one specimen sequenced in a study of blood T cell repertoires in COVID-19. Sequencing used immunoSEQ multiplex PCR; TCRdb keeps in-frame clones, though not all of them. The table has about 160,000 clones, about four fifths seen once. The sequenced sample consisted of peripheral blood. The receptors stem from a woman older than 75 with acute or convalescent COVID-19.

The rearrangement joins TRBV2 to TRBJ2-1; 11 bases fit TRBD2. Trimming at V came to 3 bases and at J to 9 bases, leaving 10 bases not matched to a gene. This CDR3 has 16 amino acids. In germline, CDR1 is SNHLY, CDR2 FYNNEI. CDR3 bases: TGTGCCAGCAGTGATCTCACTAGCGGGAGTAGGTCTGAGCAGTTCTTC. Translating gives CASSDLTSGSRSEQFF. The whole variable domain, remainder taken from reference TRBV2 and TRBJ2-1, is EPEVTQTPSHQVTQMGQEVILRCVPISNHLYFYWYRQILGQKVEFLVSFYNNEISEKSEIFDDQFSVERPDGSNFTLKIRSTKLEDSAMYFCASSDLTSGSRSEQFFGPGTRLTVL.

V is TRBV6-5 and J is TRBJ2-7; 12 bases are a match to TRBD2. CDR3 length: 15 amino acids. CDR1 and CDR2 from the germline V gene are MNHEY and SVGAGI. V gave up 6 bases and J gave up 2 bases; unmatched junction bases: 5. DNA of the CDR3: TGTGCCAGCAGGCCCAGACTAGCGGGAGCCTACGAGCAGTACTTC. Translating gives CASRPRLAGAYEQYF.

V gene TRBV28 combines with J gene TRBJ1-2; D may be TRBD1 (5 bases). Germline loops: CDR1 MDHEN, CDR2 SYDVKM. This CDR3 comprises 15 residues. V dropped 4 bases and J dropped 1 base, with 13 bases sitting between them. As DNA, the CDR3 is TGTGCCAGCAGTTCAGGGTATGGTCGTAACTATGGCTACACCTTC. This codes for CASSSGYGRNYGYTF.

The chain joins TRBV25-1 to TRBJ2-1; 11 nucleotides line up with TRBD2. CDR3 size: 15 residues. Trimming at V came to 8 bases and at J to 2 bases, leaving 5 bases not matched to a gene. The germline CDR1 and CDR2 sequences are MGHDK and SYGVNS. The CDR3 is CASSLAGGAYNEQFF. CDR3 sequence (DNA): TGTGCCAGCTCATTAGCGGGGGGGGCCTACAATGAGCAGTTCTTC.

The rearrangement joins TRBV6-2 or TRBV6-3 to TRBJ1-4; TRBD1 aligns across 10 bases. Germline assignment: CDR1 MNHEY and CDR2 SVGEGT. This CDR3 region has 14 residues. The V and J ends lost 6 bases and 6 bases, in that order; junction bases with no gene match: 4. This CDR3 reads CASSSGTGDEKLFF. CDR3 coding DNA: TGTGCCAGCAGCTCCGGGACAGGGGATGAAAAACTGTTTTTT.

The V call is TRBV7-8, the J call TRBJ1-6; 11 nucleotides match TRBD1. V trimming: 1 base; J trimming: 8 bases; junction bases outside the gene matches: 7. CDR3 size: 17 residues. Germline V CDR1 and CDR2: SGHVS, FQNEAQ. The CDR3 DNA is TGTGCCAGCAGCTTAGGGACAGGGGGCGCCGGGCATTCACCCCTCCACTTT. It codes for CASSLGTGGAGHSPLHF. Based on the CDR3 plus reference TRBV7-8 and TRBJ1-6, the full variable domain is GAGVSQSPRYKVAKRGQDVALRCDPISGHVSLFWYQQALGQGPEFLTYFQNEAQLDKSGLPSDRFFAERPEGSVSTLKIQRTQQEDSAVYLCASSLGTGGAGHSPLHFGNGTRLTVT.

This clone was detected only a few times. CDR3 nucleotide sequence: TGTGCCTGGAGGAATTGGGGACAGGGGGCGTCCGGCTACACCTTC. The encoded protein is CAWRNWGQGASGYTF. The gene calls are TRBV30 and TRBJ1-2; TRBD1 matches at 12 bases. Germline V gene data show CDR1 as GTSNPN and CDR2 as SVGIG (reference sequence). J lost 8 bases, V lost 3 bases, and 10 bases had no gene match. The length of the CDR3 is 15 residues.

The count of this clone is one. The CDR3, as DNA: TGTGCCAGCAGCTTGCGGAGGGGTTCCTACAATGAGCAGTTCTTC. As protein: CASSLRRGSYNEQFF. V gene TRBV5-4 combines with J gene TRBJ2-1, with D tentatively TRBD2 (6 bases). The V gene's germline CDR1 is SGHNT and CDR2 YYREEE (reference sequence). This CDR3 spans 15 amino acids. The germline V and J ends were trimmed by 1 base and 1 base, with 9 bases remaining between them.

The V call is TRBV27, the J call TRBJ2-3, with 7 nucleotides matching TRBD1. This CDR3 is built from 15 residues. CDR1 MNHEY and CDR2 SMNVEV come from the germline V gene (reference sequence). Trimming at V came to 6 bases and at J to 0 bases, leaving 6 bases not matched to a gene. The chain's CDR3 is CASSLDRASTDTQYF. The CDR3 nucleotides read TGTGCCAGCAGCCTCGACAGGGCTAGCACAGATACGCAGTATTTT.

The sample holds a few counts of this clone. The rearrangement links TRBV9 to TRBJ2-1; 9 bases are a match to TRBD2. The trim removed 0 bases at V and 7 bases at J, leaving 8 bases unmatched. This CDR3 is built from 16 residues. CDR1 is SGDLS and CDR2 is YYNGEE in the germline V gene. CDR3 bases: TGTGCCAGCAGCGTAGTCGCGGGAGGGCTAAAAAATGAGCAGTTCTTC. It translates to CASSVVAGGLKNEQFF.

The chain links TRBV27 to TRBJ1-4; D unclear. V was shortened by 6 bases and J by 0 bases, with 14 bases between the two germline ends. The CDR3 is 16 residues long. Germline V lookup: CDR1 MNHEY, CDR2 SMNVEV (reference sequence). The CDR3 sequence: CASRKDTSATNEKLFF. CDR3 in DNA: TGTGCCAGCAGAAAAGACACCTCTGCAACTAATGAAAAACTGTTTTTT.

The chain links TRBV2 to TRBJ2-7; D is unclear. V was pared by 6 bases and J by 2 bases, with 17 bases between. This CDR3 has 15 amino acids. From germline, CDR1 is SNHLY and CDR2 FYNNEI. CDR3 nucleotide sequence: TGTGCCAGCAGCGAACGGTACAGCTTAACCTACGAGCAGTACTTC. Protein: CASSERYSLTYEQYF.

The chain employs TRBV5-6 and TRBJ1-5; D is unclear. Trimming took 4 bases from V and 9 from J, leaving 11 bases between them. Germline V gene data show CDR1 as SGHDT and CDR2 as YYEEEE. The CDR3 has 12 amino acids. The CDR3 bases are TGTGCCAGCAGCAGAGGCGGGCGGCCCCAGCATTTT. Protein product: CASSRGGRPQHF.

The CDR3 DNA is TGTGCTACAGGACAGAATCAAGAGACCCAGTACTTC. This encodes CATGQNQETQYF. The V and J genes are TRBV5-4 and TRBJ2-5, with a tentative D call TRBD1 (6 bases). The CDR3 runs 12 residues. CDR1 and CDR2 (germline): SGHNT, YYREEE (reference sequence).

The V call is TRBV4-2, the J call TRBJ2-2, with D unresolved. CDR3 length equals 13 residues. From germline, CDR1 is LGHNA and CDR2 YNFKEQ. V lost 2 bases and J 2 bases, leaving 3 bases between the germline ends. CDR3 bases: TGTGCCAGCAGCCAACTTAACACCGGGGAGCTGTTTTTT. Translated, it gives CASSQLNTGELFF.